The 12 T cell receptor beta chains below come from one sample, sequenced in a study of cytomegalovirus exposure and HLA in healthy donors. The PCR had 60 Vbeta and 13 Jbeta primers. TCRdb's table, derived via immunoSEQ multiplex PCR, lists solely in-frame clones and lacks some. The sample includes about 160,000 clones, 87% of them seen just once. The sequenced sample was PBMCs. These TCRs come from a woman in her twenties or thirties in good health and CMV-seronegative.

The chain uses TRBV4-3 and TRBJ1-4; D remains ambiguous. Trimming removed 0 bases at V and 5 bases at J, with 16 bases between. This CDR3 region has 17 residues. Germline V CDR1 and CDR2: LGHNA, YSLEER. This chain's CDR3 is CASSQDSAGQANEKLFF. The CDR3 DNA reads TGCGCCAGCAGCCAAGATAGCGCCGGGCAGGCAAATGAAAAACTGTTTTTT.

The chain recombines TRBV5-1 with TRBJ1-4; D is possibly TRBD1 (5 bases). CDR1 and CDR2 (germline): SGHRS, YFSETQ. V was cut by 4 bases and J by 7 bases, with 17 bases left in between. The CDR3 is made up of 15 amino acids. The CDR3 sequence is CASSRDGGGGEKLFF. CDR3 nucleotide sequence: TGCGCCAGCAGCCGGGATGGGGGGGGAGGTGAAAAACTGTTTTTT.

The gene calls are TRBV6-5 and TRBJ2-2; 7 bases agree with TRBD1. Germline CDR1 is MNHEY and CDR2 is SVGAGI. The CDR3 spans 14 residues. The ends lost 4 bases at V and 4 bases at J; junction bases unmatched: 3. The DNA of the CDR3 is TGTGCCAGCAGTTCTCGGACAGGCACCGGGGAGCTGTTTTTT. This sequence encodes CASSSRTGTGELFF.

The rearrangement uses TRBV28 and TRBJ2-7, with TRBD2 matching 7 bases. J was trimmed by 2 bases and V by 5 bases; bases with no gene match: 9. Germline CDR1 MDHEN, CDR2 SYDVKM. This CDR3 region has 15 residues. The CDR3 sequence: CASSQSLARAYEQYF. The CDR3 DNA reads as TGTGCCAGCAGTCAGTCACTAGCGAGGGCCTACGAGCAGTACTTC.

The chain couples TRBV5-6 to TRBJ2-5; no clear D. Germline V lookup: CDR1 SGHDT, CDR2 YYEEEE. The CDR3 is 15 amino acids. Trimming left V 1 base short and J 4 bases short, with 14 bases between. CDR3 sequence (DNA): TGTGCCAGCAGCTTGAACCGACTGCTCGGAGAGACCCAGTACTTC. Protein product: CASSLNRLLGETQYF.

A few counts support this clone. The V and J genes are TRBV4-2 and TRBJ2-3; 8 nucleotides line up with TRBD1. J was trimmed by 3 bases and V by 0 bases; bases with no gene match: 5. This CDR3 contains 16 residues. Germline V CDR1 and CDR2: LGHNA, YNFKEQ. This CDR3 is CASSQDGQGLTDTQYF. The CDR3 DNA sequence: TGTGCCAGCAGCCAAGATGGACAGGGACTGACAGATACGCAGTATTTT.

The chain has TRBV7-6 and TRBJ2-7; 8 bases are a match to TRBD1. Germline V gives CDR1 SGHVS, CDR2 FNYEAQ. The ends lost 5 bases at V and 7 bases at J; junction bases unmatched: 10. The CDR3 extends over 14 amino acids. The CDR3 is CASSPTGAVFEQYF. Written as DNA, the CDR3 is TGTGCCAGCAGCCCGACAGGGGCCGTCTTTGAGCAGTACTTC.

The V and J genes are TRBV5-4 and TRBJ2-1, with no clear D. Germline assignment: CDR1 SGHNT and CDR2 YYREEE (reference sequence). The germline V and J ends were trimmed by 3 bases and 6 bases, with 10 bases remaining between them. The CDR3 has 13 residues. Here the CDR3 DNA reads TGTGCCAGCAGCTCGCCGGTTCGCAATGAGCAGTTCTTC. It translates to CASSSPVRNEQFF.

The rearrangement joins TRBV10-3 to TRBJ2-1, with 10 bases matching TRBD2. CDR1 is ENHRY and CDR2 is SYGVKD in the germline V gene. J was trimmed by 3 bases and V by 5 bases; bases with no gene match: 4. CDR3 length: 15 amino acids. The CDR3 nucleotides read TGTGCCATCAGTTTAGCGGGGGGTGGCTACAATGAGCAGTTCTTC. This codes for CAISLAGGGYNEQFF.

This chain links TRBV4-2 with TRBJ1-2; 9 bases agree with TRBD1. Germline CDR1 reads LGHNA; CDR2 reads YNFKEQ. The CDR3 is 18 amino acids. J was trimmed by 2 bases and V by 0 bases; bases with no gene match: 10. The CDR3 bases are TGTGCCAGCAGCCAAGACAGGATCGCGGACAGGGGCAACTATGGCTACACCTTC. It specifies CASSQDRIADRGNYGYTF.

The rearrangement joins TRBV5-4 to TRBJ2-4; D not certain. The germline V and J ends were trimmed by 0 bases and 0 bases, with 10 bases remaining between them. The germline V gene has CDR1 SGHNT and CDR2 YYREEE (reference sequence). This CDR3 contains 16 residues. The CDR3 sequence: CASSLDQHVAKNIQYF. The CDR3 DNA reads as TGTGCCAGCAGCTTGGACCAACACGTAGCCAAAAACATTCAGTACTTC.

This chain uses TRBV15 with TRBJ1-1; 9 nucleotides align to TRBD1. V trimming: 1 base; J trimming: 6 bases; junction bases outside the gene matches: 9. The CDR3 is 16 amino acids. The germline gives CDR1 LNHNV, CDR2 YYDKDF (reference sequence). CDR3 protein: CATSRVVGQGFAEAFF. Here the CDR3 DNA reads TGTGCCACCAGCAGAGTTGTGGGACAGGGTTTCGCTGAAGCTTTCTTT.